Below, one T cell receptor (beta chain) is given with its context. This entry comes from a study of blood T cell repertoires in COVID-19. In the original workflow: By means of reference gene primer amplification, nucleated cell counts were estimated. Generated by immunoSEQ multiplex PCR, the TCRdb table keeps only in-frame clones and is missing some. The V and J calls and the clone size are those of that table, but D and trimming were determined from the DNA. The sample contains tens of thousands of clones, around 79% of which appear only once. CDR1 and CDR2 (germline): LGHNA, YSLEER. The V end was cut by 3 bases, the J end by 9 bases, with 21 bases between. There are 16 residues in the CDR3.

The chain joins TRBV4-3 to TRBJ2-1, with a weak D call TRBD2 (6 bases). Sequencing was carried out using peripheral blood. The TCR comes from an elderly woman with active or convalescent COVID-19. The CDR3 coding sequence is TGCGCCAGCAGCCATATTACGGGACTCGTTATCGGTGAGCAGTTCTTC. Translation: CASSHITGLVIGEQFF.